This T cell receptor (beta chain) was sequenced during a study of regulatory T cells in long-lasting Graves disease. Noted time point: newly diagnosed GD, antithyroid drugs for less than 3 months. The TCR library used RNA extracted from PBMCs. With iRepertoire HTBI primers and Arm-PCR of CDR3 regions, TCR beta libraries were built. TCRdb re-called the multiplex PCR reads through MiXCR, storing one row per CDR3 protein. Among around 420,000 distinct CDR3 sequences, 15% were seen once, and the ten largest hold approximately 7.6%. This CDR3 is 14 amino acids long. V lost 5 bases, J lost 0 bases, and 12 bases lay in between. CDR1 and CDR2 (germline): DFQATT, SNEGSKA (reference sequence). This clonotype was recorded at least ten times. This sample was also put to use in a study of T cells in Graves' hyperthyroidism and ophthalmopathy.

Sequenced here: peripheral blood mononuclear cells (PBMCs), sampled at new diagnosis, from a patient treated with antithyroid drugs. This chain connects TRBV20-1 to TRBJ2-3; D uncertain. This TCR came from a woman in her thirties or forties with Graves disease. The CDR3 DNA sequence: TGCAGTGCTCCCCGGGCTCAGAGCACAGATACGCAGTATTTT. Translation gives CSAPRAQSTDTQYF.